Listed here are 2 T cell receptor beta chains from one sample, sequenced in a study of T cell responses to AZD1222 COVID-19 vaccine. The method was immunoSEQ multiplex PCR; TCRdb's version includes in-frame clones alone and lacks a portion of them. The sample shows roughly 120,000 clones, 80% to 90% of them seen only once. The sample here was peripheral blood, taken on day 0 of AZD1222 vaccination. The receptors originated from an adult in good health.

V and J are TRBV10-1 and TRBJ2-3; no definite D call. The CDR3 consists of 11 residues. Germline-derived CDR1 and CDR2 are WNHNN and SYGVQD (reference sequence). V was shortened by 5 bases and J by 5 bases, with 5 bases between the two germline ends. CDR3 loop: CASSFEDTQYF. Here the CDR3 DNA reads TGCGCCAGCAGTTTCGAAGATACGCAGTATTTT.

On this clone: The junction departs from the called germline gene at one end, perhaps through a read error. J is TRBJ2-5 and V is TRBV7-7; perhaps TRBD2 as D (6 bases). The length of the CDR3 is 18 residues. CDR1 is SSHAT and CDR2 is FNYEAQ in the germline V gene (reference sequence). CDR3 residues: CASSLEISSGPVQETQYF. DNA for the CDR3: TGTGCTAGCAGCTTAGAGATTTCGAGCGGGCCCGTCCAAGAGACCCAGTACTTC.